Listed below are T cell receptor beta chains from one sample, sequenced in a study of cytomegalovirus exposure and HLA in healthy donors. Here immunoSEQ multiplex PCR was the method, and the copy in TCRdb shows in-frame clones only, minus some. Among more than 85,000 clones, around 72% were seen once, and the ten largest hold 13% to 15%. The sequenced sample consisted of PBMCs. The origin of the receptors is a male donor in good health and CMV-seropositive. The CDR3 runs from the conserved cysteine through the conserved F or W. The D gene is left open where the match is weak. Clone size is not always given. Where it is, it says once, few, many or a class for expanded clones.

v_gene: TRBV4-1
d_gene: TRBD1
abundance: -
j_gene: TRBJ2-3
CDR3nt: TGCGCCAGCAGCCAAGAAAAGAGGACAGGGGGGTATACGCAGTATTTT
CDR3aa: CASSQEKRTGGYTQYF

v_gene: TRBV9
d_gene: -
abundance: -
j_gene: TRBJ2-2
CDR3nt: TGTGCCAGCAGCGAGTTTACGGGGCCCACGGGGGAAGTGAGGGAGCTGTTTTTT
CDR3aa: CASSEFTGPTGEVRELFF

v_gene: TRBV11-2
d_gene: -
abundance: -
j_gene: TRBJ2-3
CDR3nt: TGTGCCAGCAGAACTAGCTACACAGATACGCAGTATTTT
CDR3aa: CASRTSYTDTQYF

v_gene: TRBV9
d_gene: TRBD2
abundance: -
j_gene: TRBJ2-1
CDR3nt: TGTGCCAGCAGCGTAGTAGTAGCGGGGTCCAATGAGCAGTTCTTC
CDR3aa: CASSVVVAGSNEQFF

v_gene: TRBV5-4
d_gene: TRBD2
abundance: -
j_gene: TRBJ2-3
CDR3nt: TGTGCCAGCAGCGCCTCCCACCTAGTAGCGGGGTACACAGATACGCAGTATTTT
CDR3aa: CASSASHLVAGYTDTQYF

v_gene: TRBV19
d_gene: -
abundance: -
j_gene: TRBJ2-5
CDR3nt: TGTGCCAGTAGTTCGACAGGCGGCCAAGAGACCCAGTACTTC
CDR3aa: CASSSTGGQETQYF

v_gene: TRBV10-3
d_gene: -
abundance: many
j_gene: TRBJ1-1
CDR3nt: TGTGCCATCAGTGTAGGGGCGAATGAAGCTTTCTTT
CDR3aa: CAISVGANEAFF

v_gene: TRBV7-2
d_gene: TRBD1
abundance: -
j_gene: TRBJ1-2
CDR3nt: TGTGCCAGCAGCTTAAAGAACAGGGGGGAGGGTGGCTACACCTTC
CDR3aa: CASSLKNRGEGGYTF

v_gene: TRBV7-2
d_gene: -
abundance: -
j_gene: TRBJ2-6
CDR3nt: TGTGCCAGCAGCTTAAAAGGCAGGTTCTTCTCTGGGGCCAACGTCCTGACTTTC
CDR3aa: CASSLKGRFFSGANVLTF

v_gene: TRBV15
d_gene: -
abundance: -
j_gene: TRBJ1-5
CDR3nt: TGTGCCACCAGCAGAGATAGGGAGGTGTATAGCAATCAGCCCCAGCATTTT
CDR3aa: CATSRDREVYSNQPQHF

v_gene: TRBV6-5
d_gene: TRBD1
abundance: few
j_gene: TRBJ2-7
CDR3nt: TGTGCCAGCAGCTCCGGGACAGAACGTCAGGAGCAGTACTTC
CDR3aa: CASSSGTERQEQYF

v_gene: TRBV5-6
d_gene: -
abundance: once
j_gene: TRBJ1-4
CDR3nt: TGTGCCAGCAGCTTGGAGGAGGGGGAAAAACTGTTTTTT
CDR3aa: CASSLEEGEKLFF

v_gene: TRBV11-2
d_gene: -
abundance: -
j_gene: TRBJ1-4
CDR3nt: TGTGCCAGCAGCTTAGCCCTAACAGGGAATGAAAAACTGTTTTTT
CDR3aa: CASSLALTGNEKLFF

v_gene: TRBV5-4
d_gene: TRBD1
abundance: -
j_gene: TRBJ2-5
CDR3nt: TGTGCCAGCAGCTGGGGGACAGTTCAAGAGACCCAGTACTTC
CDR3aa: CASSWGTVQETQYF

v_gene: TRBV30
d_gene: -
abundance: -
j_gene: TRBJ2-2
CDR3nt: TGTGCCTCGGACTCCGGGGAGCTGTTTTTT
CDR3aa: CASDSGELFF

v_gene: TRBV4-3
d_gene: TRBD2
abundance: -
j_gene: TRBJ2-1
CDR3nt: TGCGCCAGCAGCCACGCCGGACTAGCGGGGGTGGAGAATGAGCAGTTCTTC
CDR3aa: CASSHAGLAGVENEQFF

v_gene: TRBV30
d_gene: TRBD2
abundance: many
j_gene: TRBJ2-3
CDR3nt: TGTGCCTGGAAGGCTAGCGGGGAGGCAGATACGCAGTATTTT
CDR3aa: CAWKASGEADTQYF

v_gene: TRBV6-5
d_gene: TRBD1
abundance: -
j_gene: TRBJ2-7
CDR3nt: TGTGCCAGCAGTGAAGGGGACAGCTCCTACGAGCAGTACTTC
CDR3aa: CASSEGDSSYEQYF

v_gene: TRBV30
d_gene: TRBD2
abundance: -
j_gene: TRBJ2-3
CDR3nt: TGTGCCTGGAGCGGGGGGGGGTCCGCAGATACGCAGTATTTT
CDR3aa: CAWSGGGSADTQYF

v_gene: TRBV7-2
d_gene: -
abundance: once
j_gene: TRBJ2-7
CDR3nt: TGTGCCAGCAGCTATGGTCGCCCGCCCAGGCAGTACTTC
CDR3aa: CASSYGRPPRQYF

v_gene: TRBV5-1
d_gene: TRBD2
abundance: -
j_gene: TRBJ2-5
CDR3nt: TGCGCCAGCAGCCTTGGACTAGCGGGGGGTAGGGAGACCCAGTACTTC
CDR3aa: CASSLGLAGGRETQYF

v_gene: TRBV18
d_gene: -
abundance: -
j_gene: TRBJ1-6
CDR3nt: TGTGCCAGCTCACCACCTCCGGTTGCGGGAACTTCACCCCTCCACTTT
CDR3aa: CASSPPPVAGTSPLHF

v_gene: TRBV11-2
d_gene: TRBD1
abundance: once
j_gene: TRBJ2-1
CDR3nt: TGTGCCAGCAGCAACCGACAGGGCAATGAGCAGTTCTTC
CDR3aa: CASSNRQGNEQFF

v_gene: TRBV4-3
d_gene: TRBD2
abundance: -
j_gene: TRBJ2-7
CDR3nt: TGCGCCAGCAGCCAAGAGGGACTAGCGGGGCCCTACGAGCAGTACTTC
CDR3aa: CASSQEGLAGPYEQYF

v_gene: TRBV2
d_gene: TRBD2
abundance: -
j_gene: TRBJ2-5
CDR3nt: TGTGCCAGCAGCCCTCGGGAGGGGGGCGGACAAGAGACCCAGTACTTC
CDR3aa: CASSPREGGGQETQYF

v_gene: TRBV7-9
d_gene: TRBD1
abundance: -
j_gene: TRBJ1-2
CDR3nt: TGTGCCAGCAGCTTACTAGGGACAGACTATGGCTACACCTTC
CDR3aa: CASSLLGTDYGYTF

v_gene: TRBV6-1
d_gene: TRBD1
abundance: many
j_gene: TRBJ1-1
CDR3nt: TGTGCCAGCAGTGGGACAGGGCGGGTGAACACTGAAGCTTTCTTT
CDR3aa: CASSGTGRVNTEAFF

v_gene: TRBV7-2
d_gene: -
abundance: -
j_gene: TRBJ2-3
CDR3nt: TGTGCCAGCAGCTCCAGAGGGAGAGGCACAGATACGCAGTATTTT
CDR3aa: CASSSRGRGTDTQYF

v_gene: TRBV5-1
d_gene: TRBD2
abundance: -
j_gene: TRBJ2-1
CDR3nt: TGCGCCAGCAGCATGGGACTAGTAGTTTCCTACAATGAGCAGTTCTTC
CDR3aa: CASSMGLVVSYNEQFF

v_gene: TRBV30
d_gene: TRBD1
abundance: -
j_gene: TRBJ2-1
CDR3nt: TGTGCCTGGAGTGACGACAGGGTCTCCTACAATGAGCAGTTCTTC
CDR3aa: CAWSDDRVSYNEQFF

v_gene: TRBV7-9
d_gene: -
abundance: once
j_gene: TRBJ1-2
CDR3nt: TGTGCCAGCAGCTTAGTTGAGGGAACGGGCGGCTACACCTTC
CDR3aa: CASSLVEGTGGYTF

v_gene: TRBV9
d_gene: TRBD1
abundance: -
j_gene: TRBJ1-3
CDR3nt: TGTGCCAGCAGCGTAGGAGGGACGAGGGGGCAAGGAAACACCATATATTTT
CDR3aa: CASSVGGTRGQGNTIYF

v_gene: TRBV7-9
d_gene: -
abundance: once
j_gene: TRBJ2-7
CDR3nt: TGTGCCAGCAGCTTGGTGGGCAGTCCCTACGAGCAGTACTTC
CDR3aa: CASSLVGSPYEQYF

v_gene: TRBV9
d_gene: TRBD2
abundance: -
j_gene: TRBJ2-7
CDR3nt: TGTGCCAGCAGCATCGAGACTAGCGGGGGCCCCCAGTACTTC
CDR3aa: CASSIETSGGPQYF

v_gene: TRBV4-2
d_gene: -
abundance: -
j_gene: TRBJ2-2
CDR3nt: TGTGCCAGCAGCCAAGACTACGTCCCCGGGGAGCTGTTTTTT
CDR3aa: CASSQDYVPGELFF

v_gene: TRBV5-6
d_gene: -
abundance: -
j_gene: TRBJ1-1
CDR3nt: TGTGCCAGCACCCCTTGGGCGGGGATGAGGGAAGCTTTCTTT
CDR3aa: CASTPWAGMREAFF

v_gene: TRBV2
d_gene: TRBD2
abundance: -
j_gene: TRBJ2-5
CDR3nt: TGTGCCAGCAGTGAAAGTGGGCTAGCGGTCACGGGGGGGACCCAGTACTTC
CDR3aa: CASSESGLAVTGGTQYF

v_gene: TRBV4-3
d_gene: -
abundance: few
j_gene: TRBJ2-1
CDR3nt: TGCGCCAGCAGCCAAGATTTGGTACTAAACGGCTACAATGAGCAGTTCTTC
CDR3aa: CASSQDLVLNGYNEQFF

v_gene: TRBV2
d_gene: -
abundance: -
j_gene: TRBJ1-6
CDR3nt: TGTGGATACCGGACAGCCATTAATTCACCCCTCCACTTT
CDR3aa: CGYRTAINSPLHF

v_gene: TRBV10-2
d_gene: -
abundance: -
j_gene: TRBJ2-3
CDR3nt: TGCGCCAGCCAGAGGGAACGAGGGGGAGTAACTAGCACAGATACGCAGTATTTT
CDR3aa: CASQRERGGVTSTDTQYF

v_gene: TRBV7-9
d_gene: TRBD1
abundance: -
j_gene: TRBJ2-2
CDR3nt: TGTGCCAGCAGCCGAGGGACAGGGGCCACCGGGGAGCTGTTTTTT
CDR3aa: CASSRGTGATGELFF

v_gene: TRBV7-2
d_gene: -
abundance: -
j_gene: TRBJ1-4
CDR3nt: TGTGCCAGTAGCCCCTTGGGGGGGACTAATGAAAAACTGTTTTTT
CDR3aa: CASSPLGGTNEKLFF

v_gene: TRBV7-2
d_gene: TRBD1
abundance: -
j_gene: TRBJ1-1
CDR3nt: TGTGCCAGCAGCTTAAGGGGATTAGGGACAGGGTCGGGTGCTGAAGCTTTCTTT
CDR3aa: CASSLRGLGTGSGAEAFF

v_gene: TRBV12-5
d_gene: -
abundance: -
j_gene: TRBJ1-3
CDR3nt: TGTGCTAGTGTCCGCTCGGGAGGCGGCAACACCATATATTTT
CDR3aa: CASVRSGGGNTIYF

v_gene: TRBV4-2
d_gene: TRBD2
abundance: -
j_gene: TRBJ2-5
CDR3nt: TGTGCCAGCAGCCAACCACTAGCGGGGGGAGAGACCCAGTACTTC
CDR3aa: CASSQPLAGGETQYF

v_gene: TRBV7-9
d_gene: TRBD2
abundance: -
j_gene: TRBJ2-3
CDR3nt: TGTGCCAGCAGCTCGGGGGGCGGGGGGTCTTACACAGATACGCAGTATTTT
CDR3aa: CASSSGGGGSYTDTQYF

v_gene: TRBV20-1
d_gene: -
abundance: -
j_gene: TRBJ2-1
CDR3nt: TGCAGTGCTAGTAACAACAATGAGCAGTTCTTC
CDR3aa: CSASNNNEQFF

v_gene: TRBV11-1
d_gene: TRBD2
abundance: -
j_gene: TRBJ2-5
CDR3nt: TGTGCCAGCAGCTTATCCGGGACTAGCGGCCACCAAGAGACCCAGTACTTC
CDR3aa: CASSLSGTSGHQETQYF

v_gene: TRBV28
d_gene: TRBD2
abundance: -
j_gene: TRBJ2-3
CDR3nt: TGTGCCAGCAGAAAGGGAGGGGAGGCCTCGCCAGATACGCAGTATTTT
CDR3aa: CASRKGGEASPDTQYF

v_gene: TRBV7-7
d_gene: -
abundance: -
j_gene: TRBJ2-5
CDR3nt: TGTGCCAGCAGCTTGGGTAGGGGGGGCCGGGAGACCCAGTACTTC
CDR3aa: CASSLGRGGRETQYF

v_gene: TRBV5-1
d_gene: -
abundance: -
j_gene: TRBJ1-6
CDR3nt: TGCGCCAGCAGCTCGATCCCCGCGGCAAGCGCCTATAATTCACCCCTCCACTTT
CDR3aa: CASSSIPAASAYNSPLHF

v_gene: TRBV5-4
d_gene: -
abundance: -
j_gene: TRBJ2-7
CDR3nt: TGTGCCAGCAGCTTCCAGGGTGGGGGCACGAGGAACGAGCAGTACTTC
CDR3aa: CASSFQGGGTRNEQYF

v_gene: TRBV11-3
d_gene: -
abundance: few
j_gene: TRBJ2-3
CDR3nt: TGTGCCAGCAGCTTAGGAGGACACCCTAGCACAGATACGCAGTATTTT
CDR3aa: CASSLGGHPSTDTQYF

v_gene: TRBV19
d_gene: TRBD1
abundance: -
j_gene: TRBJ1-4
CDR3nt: TGTGCCAGTTCTAGACAGGGGCGGAGTGAAAAACTGTTTTTT
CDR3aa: CASSRQGRSEKLFF

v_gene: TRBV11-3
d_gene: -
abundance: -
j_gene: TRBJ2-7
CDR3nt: TGTGCCAGCAGCTTAAAGTTCAAGGGGTACGAGCAGTACTTC
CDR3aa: CASSLKFKGYEQYF

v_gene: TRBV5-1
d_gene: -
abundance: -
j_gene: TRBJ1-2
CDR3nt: TGCGCCAGCAGCTTAGTAGCCAGGGCCTATGGCTACACCTTC
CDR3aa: CASSLVARAYGYTF

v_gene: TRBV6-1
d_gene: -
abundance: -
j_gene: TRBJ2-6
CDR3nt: TGTGCCAGCAGTGAAACAGCCTCTGGGGCCAACGTCCTGACTTTC
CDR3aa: CASSETASGANVLTF